At least ten counts were recorded for the clone carrying this T cell receptor beta chain. These data are taken from a study of blood T cells in healthy people across ages. Primers used in a second PCR of roughly 6 to 12 cycles were a sample-barcoded 5' primer and a J-beta primer mix. TCRdb fed the 5' RACE reads into MiXCR, producing one record per CDR3 protein. The data hold about a million distinct CDR3 sequences, with roughly 52% observed a single time. This CDR3 is built from 12 residues. With 6 bases removed from V and 1 base from J, the gap between germline ends came to 6 bases. Germline assignment: CDR1 SGHAT and CDR2 FQNNGV.

Source material: blood. V and J are TRBV11-2 and TRBJ1-2; D not certain. The source of this sequence is a man aged 30-40 years in good health. The CDR3 sequence is CASRDFNYGYTF. The CDR3 region has the DNA TGTGCCAGCAGAGACTTTAACTATGGCTACACCTTC.